This note documents a single TCR beta chain sequence. These data originate in a study of blood T cell repertoires in COVID-19. Turning to the study itself: Italy, Spain and the United States were the sources of the convalescent and acute COVID-19 samples.

As handled by the study authors: Researchers report that nucleated cell counts were estimated from reference gene primer amplification. Data came from immunoSEQ multiplex PCR; TCRdb stores just in-frame clones and leaves some out. For V, J and clone size, that table is used; D and trimming come from the DNA. The repertoire consists of 150,000 to 200,000 clones, with 80% to 85% occurring once and the leading ten covering 2.9%. Looked up from germline, CDR1 is MGHDK and CDR2 is SYGVNS. This CDR3 has 13 amino acids. Trimming took 10 bases from V and 7 from J, leaving 16 bases between them. The chain has TRBV25-1 and TRBJ2-2, with D possibly matching TRBD2 (7 bases). The sequence came from an older woman with acute or convalescent COVID-19. Input material: peripheral blood. The CDR3 DNA reads TGTGCCACGCGGCGGGGGCAGTTCGGGGAGCTGTTTTTT. Translating gives CATRRGQFGELFF.